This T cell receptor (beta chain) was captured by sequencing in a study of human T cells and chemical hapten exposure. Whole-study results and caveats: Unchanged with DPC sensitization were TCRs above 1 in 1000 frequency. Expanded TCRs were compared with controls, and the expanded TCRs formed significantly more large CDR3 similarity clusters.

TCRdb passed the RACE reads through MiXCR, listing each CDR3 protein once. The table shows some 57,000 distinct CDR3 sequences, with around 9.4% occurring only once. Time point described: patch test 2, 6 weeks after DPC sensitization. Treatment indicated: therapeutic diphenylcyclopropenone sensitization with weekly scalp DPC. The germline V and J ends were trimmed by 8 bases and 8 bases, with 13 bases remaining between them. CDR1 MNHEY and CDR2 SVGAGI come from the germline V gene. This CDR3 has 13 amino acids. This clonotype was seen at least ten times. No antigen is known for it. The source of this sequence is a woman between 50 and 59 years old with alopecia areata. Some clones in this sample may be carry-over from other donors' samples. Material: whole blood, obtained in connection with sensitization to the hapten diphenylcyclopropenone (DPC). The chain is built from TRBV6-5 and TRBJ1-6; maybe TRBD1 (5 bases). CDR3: CASGGTQYSPLHF. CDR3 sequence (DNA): TGTGCCAGCGGCGGGACCCAATATTCACCCCTCCACTTT.